Each of the 30 T cell receptor beta chains below was sequenced from the same sample in a study of radiotherapy plus CTLA-4 blockade in lung cancer. The data were produced by immunoSEQ multiplex PCR, yet TCRdb's version contains in-frame clones alone and is incomplete. The table has approximately 70,000 clones, 70% to 80% seen once; the top ten hold about 15%. This specimen consisted of peripheral blood, obtained from a patient treated with radiotherapy plus ipilimumab. The receptors shown here come from a human donor with non-small cell lung cancer whose response to radiotherapy plus ipilimumab could not be evaluated. Some clones in this sample may be carry-over from other donors' samples.

This rearrangement joins TRBV6-1 to TRBJ2-7; 7 nucleotides align to TRBD1. From germline, CDR1 is MNHNS and CDR2 SASEGT. Trimming at V came to 6 bases and at J to 6 bases, leaving 5 bases not matched to a gene. This CDR3 spans 12 amino acids. CDR3 nucleotide sequence: TGTGCCAGCAGATCCGACAGGGTCGAGCAGTACTTC. Encoded protein: CASRSDRVEQYF.

This rearrangement joins TRBV7-2 to TRBJ1-5; D unclear. The CDR3 length is 11 residues. The germline V gene encodes CDR1 SGHTA and CDR2 FQGNSA. Trimming shortened V by 8 bases and J by 4 bases, and 6 bases separated the two germline ends. The CDR3 region has the DNA TGTGCCAGCGGAGTTAATCAGCCCCAGCATTTT. This gives the protein CASGVNQPQHF. The full variable domain, completed using reference TRBV7-2 and TRBJ1-5, is GAGVSQSPSNKVTEKGKDVELRCDPISGHTALYWYRQSLGQGLEFLIYFQGNSAPDKSGLPSDRFSAERTGGSVSTLTIQRTQQEDSAVYLCASGVNQPQHFGDGTRLSIL.

V is TRBV20-1 and J is TRBJ1-2; D gene unclear. CDR3 length equals 11 residues. Trimming removed 6 bases from V and 7 bases from J, with 12 bases in between. Germline V gene lookup returns CDR1 DFQATT and CDR2 SNEGSKA (reference sequence). The CDR3 loop reads CSATPYTGYTF. The CDR3 DNA follows: TGCAGTGCAACCCCTTACACTGGCTACACCTTC.

The rearrangement uses TRBV4-2 and TRBJ1-1; D is unclear. Germline V gene lookup returns CDR1 LGHNA and CDR2 YNFKEQ. Trimming stripped 3 bases from V and 6 bases from J, with 17 bases between. This CDR3 has 15 amino acids. The chain's CDR3 is CASSQSLTATAEAFF. The CDR3 DNA is TGTGCCAGCAGCCAGTCGTTAACAGCCACGGCTGAAGCTTTCTTT.

The chain uses TRBV28 and TRBJ1-4; D gene ambiguous. This CDR3 is 12 amino acids long. Per germline, CDR1 MDHEN and CDR2 SYDVKM. Trimming took 10 bases from V and 3 from J, leaving 9 bases between them. CDR3 sequence reads: CATKSPNEKLFF. CDR3 DNA: TGTGCCACTAAGAGTCCTAATGAAAAACTGTTTTTT. The full variable domain, rest sourced from reference TRBV28 and TRBJ1-4, is DVKVTQSSRYLVKRTGEKVFLECVQDMDHENMFWYRQDPGLGLRLIYFSYDVKMKEKGDIPEGYSVSREKKERFSLILESASTNQTSMYLCATKSPNEKLFFGSGTQLSVL.

The CDR3 here is CAAAGGNQPQHF. The CDR3 bases are TGTGCCGCGGCCGGGGGGAATCAGCCCCAGCATTTT. V usage is TRBV28 and J usage is TRBJ1-5; TRBD1 might be the D (5 bases). Looked up from germline, CDR1 is MDHEN and CDR2 is SYDVKM. Trimming removed 11 bases at V and 4 bases at J, with 12 bases between. The CDR3 extends over 12 amino acids.

The chain recombines TRBV11-3 with TRBJ1-1; perhaps TRBD1 as D (6 bases). Germline CDR1 reads SGHNT; CDR2 reads YENEEA. The CDR3 loop spans 13 amino acids. With 5 bases removed from V and 2 bases from J, the gap between germline ends came to 9 bases. CDR3 sequence reads: CASSDRLNTEAFF. The CDR3 coding sequence is TGTGCCAGCAGCGACAGGCTAAACACTGAAGCTTTCTTT.

This chain connects TRBV19 to TRBJ1-4; 10 bases align to TRBD1. The CDR3 loop spans 18 amino acids. CDR1 and CDR2 (germline): LNHDA, SQIVND (reference sequence). The V gene end was trimmed by 6 bases and the J gene end by 0 bases; junction bases not matched to a gene: 10. The DNA of the CDR3 is TGTGCCAGTAGATCCCGGGACAGGGGATGGGCAACTAATGAAAAACTGTTTTTT. Amino acids: CASRSRDRGWATNEKLFF.

The chain couples TRBV7-9 to TRBJ2-5; D unresolved. The CDR3 is 13 residues long. Germline CDR1 and CDR2: SEHNR and FQNEAQ (reference sequence). Deletions cut 7 bases from V and 5 bases from J, with 14 bases between. CDR3 loop: CASNTENGETQYF. Written as DNA, the CDR3 is TGTGCCAGCAACACGGAGAATGGGGAGACCCAGTACTTC.

The V call is TRBV6-1, the J call TRBJ1-2; D might be TRBD1 (5 bases). This CDR3 comprises 14 residues. The V gene's germline CDR1 is MNHNS and CDR2 SASEGT. Trimming removed 2 bases at V and 7 bases at J, with 14 bases between. CDR3 nucleotides: TGTGCCAGCAGTGAACCCGGGGGAATCGTTGGCTACACCTTC. This sequence encodes CASSEPGGIVGYTF.

The gene calls are TRBV11-1 and TRBJ2-3; weak D call: TRBD2 (7 bases). The germline V gene has CDR1 SGHAT and CDR2 FQDESV (reference sequence). The CDR3 is made up of 18 amino acids. Trimming took off 6 bases at V and 2 bases at J, with 24 bases between the two ends. CDR3 amino acids: CASSFKKGGSRNTDTQYF. The CDR3 region has the DNA TGTGCCAGCAGTTTTAAGAAGGGGGGGTCGAGGAACACAGATACGCAGTATTTT.

CDR3 protein: CASSVDGRGGLLQFF. CDR3 nucleotides: TGTGCCAGCAGCGTAGATGGGCGTGGTGGACTCCTACAGTTCTTC. The chain couples TRBV9 to TRBJ2-1, with TRBD2 as a possible D gene (5 bases). The length of the CDR3 is 15 residues. From germline, CDR1 is SGDLS and CDR2 YYNGEE. Trimming left V 0 bases short and J 13 bases short, with 20 bases between. The whole variable domain, remainder taken from reference TRBV9 and TRBJ2-1, is DSGVTQTPKHLITATGQRVTLRCSPRSGDLSVYWYQQSLDQGLQFLIQYYNGEERAKGNILERFSAQQFPDLHSELNLSSLELGDSALYFCASSVDGRGGLLQFFGPGTRLTVL.

This chain joins TRBV27 and TRBJ2-3; TRBD2 aligns across 12 bases. The CDR3 is made up of 15 amino acids. The germline V gene encodes CDR1 MNHEY and CDR2 SMNVEV (reference sequence). The V segment lost 3 bases and the J segment 4 bases; nucleotides outside the gene matches: 2. CDR3 sequence: CASSFGTSGSDTQYF. CDR3 sequence (DNA): TGTGCCAGCAGTTTCGGGACTAGCGGGTCAGATACGCAGTATTTT.

V usage is TRBV5-6 and J usage is TRBJ1-2; a weak D match, TRBD1 (5 bases). This CDR3 is 15 amino acids long. The germline CDR1 and CDR2 sequences are SGHDT and YYEEEE. The V end lost 4 bases, the J end lost 4 bases, and 17 bases lay between the germline ends. The chain's CDR3 is CASSTYLGTLYGYTF. Here the CDR3 DNA reads TGTGCCAGCAGCACTTACCTCGGGACTCTCTATGGCTACACCTTC.

The genes are TRBV9 and TRBJ2-5; 7 bases match TRBD2. Germline CDR1 is SGDLS and CDR2 is YYNGEE. The CDR3 runs 16 residues. Losses at the gene ends were 1 base for V and 5 bases for J; bases not matched to a gene: 11. In DNA form, the CDR3 reads TGTGCCAGCAGCGTATCGGGGGGTACCTCCGGGGAGACCCAGTACTTC. Translated: CASSVSGGTSGETQYF. The full variable domain, rest sourced from reference TRBV9 and TRBJ2-5, is DSGVTQTPKHLITATGQRVTLRCSPRSGDLSVYWYQQSLDQGLQFLIQYYNGEERAKGNILERFSAQQFPDLHSELNLSSLELGDSALYFCASSVSGGTSGETQYFGPGTRLLVL.

This clone was seen only once. This chain uses TRBV30 with TRBJ2-5, with 8 bases fitting TRBD2. Looked up from germline, CDR1 is GTSNPN and CDR2 is SVGIG (reference sequence). V was pared by 5 bases and J by 2 bases, with 13 bases of the junction left unmatched. This CDR3 has 16 residues. DNA for the CDR3: TGTGCCTGGGGTTATGCAGCGGGGGCTCCTCAAGAGACCCAGTACTTC. This codes for CAWGYAAGAPQETQYF.

This clone has a handful of counts. Additional DNA sequences in this sample encode the identical CDR3. The rearrangement links TRBV14 to TRBJ1-6; D may be TRBD1 (6 bases). V lost 9 bases, J lost 7 bases, and 10 bases lay in between. There are 12 residues in the CDR3. Germline V gene lookup returns CDR1 SGHDN and CDR2 FVKESK. CDR3 sequence (DNA): TGTGCCAGGCGACAGGTCAATTCACCCCTCCACTTT. Its translation: CARRQVNSPLHF.

In DNA form, the CDR3 reads TGTGCCAGCAGTGGGGGGCTCTGGTTCCGGAACACTGAAGCTTTCTTT. Its protein product is CASSGGLWFRNTEAFF. V usage is TRBV2 and J usage is TRBJ1-1; D may be TRBD1 (6 bases). V was pared by 4 bases and J by 1 base, with 16 bases between. CDR1 and CDR2 (germline): SNHLY, FYNNEI. This CDR3 is built from 16 residues.

This clone came up a few times. CDR3 region: CASMRFANTGELFF. In nucleotides, the CDR3 is TGTGCCAGTATGAGGTTCGCGAACACCGGGGAGCTGTTTTTT. This chain links TRBV19 with TRBJ2-2; D is uncertain. Germline lookup yields CDR1 LNHDA and CDR2 SQIVND (reference sequence). CDR3 length: 14 amino acids. V lost 7 bases to trimming and J lost 0 bases, with 9 bases between them.

The chain has TRBV29-1 and TRBJ1-2; a weak D match, TRBD1 (6 bases). This CDR3 comprises 12 residues. Germline CDR1 is SQVTM and CDR2 is ANQGSEA. Trimming pared 8 bases from V and 8 bases from J, leaving 18 bases between. Here the CDR3 reads CSSQTGPEGYTF. CDR3 nucleotide sequence: TGCAGCTCGCAGACAGGCCCGGAGGGCTACACCTTC.

This chain uses TRBV19 with TRBJ2-7; D gene uncertain. The CDR3 covers 13 residues. V was clipped by 3 bases and J by 7 bases, with 13 bases between them. Germline-derived CDR1 and CDR2 are LNHDA and SQIVND (reference sequence). The CDR3 loop reads CASSIQPRGEQYF. The DNA of the CDR3 is TGTGCCAGTAGTATCCAACCTCGAGGTGAGCAGTACTTC.

The rearrangement joins TRBV5-1 to TRBJ1-1; tentatively, D is TRBD1 (5 bases). V lost 7 bases and J 6 bases, leaving 13 bases between the germline ends. The CDR3 length is 12 residues. Per the germline V gene, CDR1 is SGHRS and CDR2 is YFSETQ. The CDR3 loop is CASYDSVAEAFF. The CDR3 DNA reads TGCGCCAGCTACGACAGTGTTGCTGAAGCTTTCTTT.

The chain recombines TRBV6-5 with TRBJ1-5; 7 bases match TRBD1. The CDR3 spans 13 residues. Germline CDR1 reads MNHEY; CDR2 reads SVGAGI. The J segment lost 4 bases and the V segment lost 7 bases, leaving 4 bases of the junction unmatched. The CDR3 loop reads CASKQGVNQPQHF. The CDR3 DNA follows: TGTGCCAGCAAGCAGGGGGTTAATCAGCCCCAGCATTTT.

The chain links TRBV7-8 to TRBJ1-1, with 8 nucleotides matching TRBD1. CDR3 length: 15 residues. With 7 bases clipped from V and 1 base from J, the junction kept 8 bases outside the gene matches. CDR1 and CDR2 from the germline V gene are SGHVS and FQNEAQ. The CDR3 DNA reads as TGTGCCAGCAACAAATTAGGGACAGGGAACACTGAAGCTTTCTTT. This encodes CASNKLGTGNTEAFF.

This clone was detected only a few times. The V call is TRBV18, the J call TRBJ1-1, with D unclear. There are 13 residues in the CDR3. In germline, CDR1 is KGHSH, CDR2 LQKENI. The V gene lost 3 bases and the J gene lost 3 bases, with 8 bases spanning the gap. CDR3 DNA: TGTGCCAGCTCACCGTACGGGGACACTGAAGCTTTCTTT. Its protein is CASSPYGDTEAFF.

This rearrangement joins TRBV4-2 to TRBJ2-7; D perhaps matches TRBD2 (5 bases). Germline CDR1 LGHNA, CDR2 YNFKEQ. The CDR3 runs 14 residues. V dropped 1 base and J dropped 2 bases, with 9 bases sitting between them. For the CDR3, the DNA is TGTGCCAGCAGCCAAGCGGACTCCGCCTACGAGCAGTACTTC. Its protein is CASSQADSAYEQYF.

V and J are TRBV5-4 and TRBJ2-6; possibly TRBD1 for D (6 bases). Trimming took off 2 bases at V and 0 bases at J, with 9 bases between the two ends. Germline V gene lookup returns CDR1 SGHNT and CDR2 YYREEE (reference sequence). The CDR3 is made up of 16 amino acids. CDR3: CASSFGQPSGANVLTF. In DNA, the CDR3 is TGTGCCAGCAGCTTCGGACAGCCCTCTGGGGCCAACGTCCTGACTTTC.

The J gene is TRBJ1-1, the V gene TRBV6-6; D unclear. From germline, CDR1 is MNHNY and CDR2 SVGAGI (reference sequence). With 0 bases removed from V and 1 base from J, the gap between germline ends came to 9 bases. The CDR3 covers 15 residues. CDR3 DNA: TGTGCCAGCAGTTACTCGCGGGGAGGGAACACTGAAGCTTTCTTT. Translating gives CASSYSRGGNTEAFF.

The DNA for the CDR3 is TGTGCCAGCAGAAAACAGGGGGTGACTAATGAAAAACTGTTTTTT. Its protein is CASRKQGVTNEKLFF. The rearrangement links TRBV2 to TRBJ1-4; 8 positions match TRBD1. There are 15 residues in the CDR3. Unmatched junction bases numbered 5, after V lost 6 bases and J lost 2 bases. From germline, CDR1 is SNHLY and CDR2 FYNNEI.

J is TRBJ1-1 and V is TRBV11-2, with TRBD1 identical over 7 bases. The germline V gene encodes CDR1 SGHAT and CDR2 FQNNGV. CDR3 length equals 13 residues. Trimming removed 5 bases from V and 4 bases from J; junction bases left unmatched: 4. The CDR3, as DNA: TGTGCCAGCAGCATGACAGGGAGCACTGAAGCTTTCTTT. Amino acid sequence: CASSMTGSTEAFF. The complete variable domain, with remaining parts taken from reference TRBV11-2 and TRBJ1-1, reads EAGVAQSPRYKIIEKRQSVAFWCNPISGHATLYWYQQILGQGPKLLIQFQNNGVVDDSQLPKDRFSAERLKGVDSTLKIQPAKLEDSAVYLCASSMTGSTEAFFGQGTRLTVV.